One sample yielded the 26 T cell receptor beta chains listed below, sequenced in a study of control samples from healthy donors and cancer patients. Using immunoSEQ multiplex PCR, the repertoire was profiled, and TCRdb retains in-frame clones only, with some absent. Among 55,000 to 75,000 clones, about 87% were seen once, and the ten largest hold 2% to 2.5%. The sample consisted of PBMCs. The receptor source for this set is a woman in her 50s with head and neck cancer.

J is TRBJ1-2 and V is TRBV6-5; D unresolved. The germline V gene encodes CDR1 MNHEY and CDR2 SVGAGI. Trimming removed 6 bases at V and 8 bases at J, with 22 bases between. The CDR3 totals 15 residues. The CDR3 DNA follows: TGTGCCAGCAGCAAAGGGCCGGCCAGCGTAATCGGCTACACCTTC. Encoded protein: CASSKGPASVIGYTF.

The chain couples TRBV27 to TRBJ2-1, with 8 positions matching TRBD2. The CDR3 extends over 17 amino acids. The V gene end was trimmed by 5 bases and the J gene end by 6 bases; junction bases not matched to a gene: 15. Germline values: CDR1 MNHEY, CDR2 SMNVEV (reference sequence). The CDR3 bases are TGTGCCAGCAGTCCCTATGAAACTAGCGGACGATTCAATGAGCAGTTCTTC. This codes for CASSPYETSGRFNEQFF.

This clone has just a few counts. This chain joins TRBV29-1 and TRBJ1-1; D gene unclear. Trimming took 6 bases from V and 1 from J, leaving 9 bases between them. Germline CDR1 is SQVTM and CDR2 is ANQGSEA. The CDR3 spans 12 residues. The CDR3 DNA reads TGCAGCGTGGGGTCAAGGAACACTGAAGCTTTCTTT. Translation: CSVGSRNTEAFF.

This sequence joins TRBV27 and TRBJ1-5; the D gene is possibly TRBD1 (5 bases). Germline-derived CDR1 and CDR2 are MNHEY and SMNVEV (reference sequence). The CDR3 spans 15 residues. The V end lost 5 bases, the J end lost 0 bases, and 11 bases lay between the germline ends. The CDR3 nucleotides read TGTGCCAGCAGTCCATCCAGGGCTAGCAATCAGCCCCAGCATTTT. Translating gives CASSPSRASNQPQHF.

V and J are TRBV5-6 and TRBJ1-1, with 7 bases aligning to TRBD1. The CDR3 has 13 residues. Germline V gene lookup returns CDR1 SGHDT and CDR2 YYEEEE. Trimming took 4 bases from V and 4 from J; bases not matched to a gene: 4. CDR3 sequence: CASSPRGGTEAFF. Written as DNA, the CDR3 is TGTGCCAGCAGCCCCAGGGGGGGCACTGAAGCTTTCTTT.

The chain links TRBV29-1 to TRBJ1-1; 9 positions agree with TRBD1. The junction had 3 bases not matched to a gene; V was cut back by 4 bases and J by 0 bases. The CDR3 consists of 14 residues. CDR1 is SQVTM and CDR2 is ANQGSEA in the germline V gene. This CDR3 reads CSVGGQGMNTEAFF. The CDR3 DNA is TGCAGCGTTGGGGGACAGGGTATGAACACTGAAGCTTTCTTT.

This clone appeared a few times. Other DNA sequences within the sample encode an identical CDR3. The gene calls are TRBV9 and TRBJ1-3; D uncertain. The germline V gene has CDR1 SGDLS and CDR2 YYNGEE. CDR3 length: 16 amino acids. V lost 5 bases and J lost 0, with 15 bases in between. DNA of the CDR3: TGTGCCAGCAGTCCGGTAGGGAGAAGCTCTGGAAACACCATATATTTT. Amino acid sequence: CASSPVGRSSGNTIYF.

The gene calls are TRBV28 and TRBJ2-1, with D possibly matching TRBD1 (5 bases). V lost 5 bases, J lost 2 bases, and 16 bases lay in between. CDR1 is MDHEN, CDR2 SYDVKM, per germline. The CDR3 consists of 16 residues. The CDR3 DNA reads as TGTGCCAGCAGTCCCCAGACCCAGGGAACCTACAATGAGCAGTTCTTC. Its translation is CASSPQTQGTYNEQFF.

The CDR3 protein is CASSQVGEAAQETQYF. The CDR3 DNA is TGCGCCAGCAGCCAAGTAGGGGAGGCAGCCCAAGAGACCCAGTACTTC. The rearrangement links TRBV4-3 to TRBJ2-5; possible D gene TRBD2, 6 bases. Germline lookup yields CDR1 LGHNA and CDR2 YSLEER. V shed 1 base and J shed 1 base, with 13 bases lying between them. This CDR3 comprises 16 residues.

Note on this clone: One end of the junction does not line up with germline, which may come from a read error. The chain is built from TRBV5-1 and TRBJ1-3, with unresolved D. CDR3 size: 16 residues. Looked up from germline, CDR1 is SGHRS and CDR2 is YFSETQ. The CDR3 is CACSLEVRSSGNTIYF. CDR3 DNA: TGCGCCTGCAGCTTGGAGGTCAGGAGCTCTGGAAACACCATATATTTT.

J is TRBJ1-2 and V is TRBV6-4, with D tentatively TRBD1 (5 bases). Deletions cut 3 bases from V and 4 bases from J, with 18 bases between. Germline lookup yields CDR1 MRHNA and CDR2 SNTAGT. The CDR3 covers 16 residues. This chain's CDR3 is CASSETSEGQGYGYTF. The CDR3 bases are TGTGCCAGCAGTGAGACCTCGGAGGGGCAGGGCTATGGCTACACCTTC.

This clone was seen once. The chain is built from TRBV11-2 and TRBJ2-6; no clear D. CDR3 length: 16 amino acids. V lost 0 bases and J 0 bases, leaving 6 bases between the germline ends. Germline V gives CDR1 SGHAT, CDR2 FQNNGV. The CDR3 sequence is CASSLDSHSGANVLTF. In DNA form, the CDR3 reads TGTGCCAGCAGCTTAGACAGCCACTCTGGGGCCAACGTCCTGACTTTC.

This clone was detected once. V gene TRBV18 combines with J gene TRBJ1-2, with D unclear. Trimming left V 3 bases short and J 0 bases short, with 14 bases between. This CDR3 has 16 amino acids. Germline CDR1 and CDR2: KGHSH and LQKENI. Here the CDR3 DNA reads TGTGCCAGCTCACCGGGCTTGGGAAGCACTAACTATGGCTACACCTTC. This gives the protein CASSPGLGSTNYGYTF.

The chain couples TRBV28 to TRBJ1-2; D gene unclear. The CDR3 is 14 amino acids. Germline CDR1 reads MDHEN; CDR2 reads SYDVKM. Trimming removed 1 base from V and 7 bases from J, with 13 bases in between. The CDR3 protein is CASSLSAGRGGYTF. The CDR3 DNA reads TGTGCCAGCAGTTTATCGGCGGGGAGAGGTGGCTACACCTTC.

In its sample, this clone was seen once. The CDR3 sequence: CASSQIAEKTQYF. For the CDR3, the DNA is TGTGCCAGCAGCCAAATAGCCGAGAAGACCCAGTACTTC. The V gene is TRBV11-1, the J gene TRBJ2-5; D not resolved. CDR3 length: 13 amino acids. The ends were cut back, 5 bases at V and 6 bases at J, with 13 bases in the middle. Germline V gene sequence: CDR1 SGHAT, CDR2 FQDESV (reference sequence).

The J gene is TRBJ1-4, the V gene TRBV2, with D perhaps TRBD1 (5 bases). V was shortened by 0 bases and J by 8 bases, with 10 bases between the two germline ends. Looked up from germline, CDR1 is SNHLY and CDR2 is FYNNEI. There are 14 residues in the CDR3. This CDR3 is CASSEAMRGEKLFF. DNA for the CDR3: TGTGCCAGCAGTGAAGCGATGCGGGGGGAAAAACTGTTTTTT.

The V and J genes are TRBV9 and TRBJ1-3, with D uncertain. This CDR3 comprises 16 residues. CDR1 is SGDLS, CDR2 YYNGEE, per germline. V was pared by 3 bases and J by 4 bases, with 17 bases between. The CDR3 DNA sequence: TGTGCCAGCAGCGAAGGCGACTCTTACGGGGGAAACACCATATATTTT. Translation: CASSEGDSYGGNTIYF.

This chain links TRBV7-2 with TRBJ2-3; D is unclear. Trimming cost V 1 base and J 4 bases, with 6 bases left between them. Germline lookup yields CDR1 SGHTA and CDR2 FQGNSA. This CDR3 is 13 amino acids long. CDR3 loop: CASSLVPADTQYF. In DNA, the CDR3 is TGTGCCAGCAGCTTAGTGCCCGCAGATACGCAGTATTTT. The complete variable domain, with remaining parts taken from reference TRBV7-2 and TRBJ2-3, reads GAGVSQSPSNKVTEKGKDVELRCDPISGHTALYWYRQSLGQGLEFLIYFQGNSAPDKSGLPSDRFSAERTGGSVSTLTIQRTQQEDSAVYLCASSLVPADTQYFGPGTRLTVL.

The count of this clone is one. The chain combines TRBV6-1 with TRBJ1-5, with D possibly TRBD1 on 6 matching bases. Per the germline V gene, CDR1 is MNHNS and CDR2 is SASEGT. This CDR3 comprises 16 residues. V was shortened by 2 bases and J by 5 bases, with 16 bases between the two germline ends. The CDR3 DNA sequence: TGTGCCAGCAGTGAAATGGCAGGGGACTCTCATCAGCCCCAGCATTTT. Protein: CASSEMAGDSHQPQHF.

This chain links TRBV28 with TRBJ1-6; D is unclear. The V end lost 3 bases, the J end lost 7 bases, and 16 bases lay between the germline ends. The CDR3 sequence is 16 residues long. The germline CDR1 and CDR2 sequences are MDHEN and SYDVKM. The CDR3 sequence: CASSFGSRVTNSPLHF. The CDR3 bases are TGTGCCAGCAGTTTCGGATCCCGGGTCACGAATTCACCCCTCCACTTT.

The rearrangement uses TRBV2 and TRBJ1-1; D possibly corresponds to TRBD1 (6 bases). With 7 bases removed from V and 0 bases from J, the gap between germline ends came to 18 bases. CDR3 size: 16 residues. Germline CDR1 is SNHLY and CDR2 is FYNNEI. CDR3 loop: CASIREAGDLNTEAFF. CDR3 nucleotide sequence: TGTGCCAGCATAAGGGAGGCAGGGGACCTGAACACTGAAGCTTTCTTT.

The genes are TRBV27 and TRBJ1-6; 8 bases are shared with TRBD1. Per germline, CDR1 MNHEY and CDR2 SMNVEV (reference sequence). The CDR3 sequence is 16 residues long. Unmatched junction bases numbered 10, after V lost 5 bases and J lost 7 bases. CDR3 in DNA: TGTGCCAGCAGTCCTGACAGGGGATCGGGCAATTCACCCCTCCACTTT. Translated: CASSPDRGSGNSPLHF.

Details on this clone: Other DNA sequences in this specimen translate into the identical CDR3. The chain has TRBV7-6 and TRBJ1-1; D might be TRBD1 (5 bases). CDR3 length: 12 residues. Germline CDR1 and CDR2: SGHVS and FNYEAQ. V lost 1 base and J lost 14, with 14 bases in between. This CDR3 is CASSLVEGRAFF. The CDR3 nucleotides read TGTGCCAGCAGCTTAGTCGAGGGGCGGGCCTTCTTT.

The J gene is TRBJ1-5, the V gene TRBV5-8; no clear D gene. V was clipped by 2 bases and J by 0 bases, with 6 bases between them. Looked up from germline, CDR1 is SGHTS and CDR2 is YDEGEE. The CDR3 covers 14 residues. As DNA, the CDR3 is TGTGCCAGCAGCTTTGAGAATAGCAATCAGCCCCAGCATTTT. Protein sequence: CASSFENSNQPQHF.

CDR3 sequence reads: CASSQDRGGNTEAFF. CDR3 DNA sequence: TGCGCCAGCAGCCAAGATCGAGGGGGAAACACTGAAGCTTTCTTT. This sequence joins TRBV4-1 and TRBJ1-1; a weak D match, TRBD1 (6 bases). Germline loops: CDR1 MGHRA, CDR2 YSYEKL. V lost 0 bases, J lost 2 bases, and 10 bases lay in between. This CDR3 is 15 amino acids long.

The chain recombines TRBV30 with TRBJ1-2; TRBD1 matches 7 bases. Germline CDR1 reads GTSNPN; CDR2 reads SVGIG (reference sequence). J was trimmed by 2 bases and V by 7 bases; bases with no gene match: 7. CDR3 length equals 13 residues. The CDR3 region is CASHRGSNYGYTF. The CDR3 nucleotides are TGTGCCTCCCACAGGGGCTCAAACTATGGCTACACCTTC.